Detailed here is one T cell receptor (beta chain). What it recognizes is unknown. Germline V lookup: CDR1 SGHNT, CDR2 YYREEE (reference sequence). V lost 5 bases, J lost 5 bases, and 4 bases stayed unmatched. The CDR3 loop spans 15 amino acids. A history of autoimmune disease or systemic immunosuppression excluded patients. Generated by immunoSEQ multiplex PCR, the TCRdb table keeps only in-frame clones and is missing some. The sample holds roughly 70,000 clones, 85% to 95% seen once. This sample stems from a study of OX40 agonist ivuxolimab in advanced cancers. As for the study in general: Subjects had a mean age of 60 years, with a range of about 23 to 85; around 83% were male. Two patients with cutaneous melanoma and one with hepatocellular carcinoma, three in total, showed partial responses.

Points from the study as a whole: CD8+ T cells (on average) carried more expanded clones than CD4+ T cells.

This clonotype was obtained from an adult with an advanced solid tumor such as melanoma, head and neck, liver or kidney cancer. Sequenced here: CD4+ or CD8+ T cells sorted from blood, sampled in a trial of the OX40 agonist ivuxolimab. The chain has TRBV5-4 and TRBJ2-2; 12 positions match TRBD1. In DNA, the CDR3 is TGTGCCAGCAGTACGGGACAGGGGGCAACCGGGGAGCTGTTTTTT. It is translated as CASSTGQGATGELFF. The complete variable domain, with remaining parts taken from reference TRBV5-4 and TRBJ2-2, reads ETGVTQSPTHLIKTRGQQVTLRCSSQSGHNTVSWYQQALGQGPQFIFQYYREEENGRGNFPPRFSGLQFPNYSSELNVNALELDDSALYLCASSTGQGATGELFFGEGSRLTVL.